The following is a TCR beta chain sequence with its context. Its target is unknown. Profiling relied on immunoSEQ multiplex PCR, and the TCRdb table lists in-frame clones only, not all of them. The sample holds 12,000 to 15,000 clones; roughly 80% are singletons and the top ten take around 4%. The sample is drawn from a study of T cells in localized non-small cell lung cancer. Whole-study findings and limits: Uninvolved adjacent lung had higher T cell clonality than tumor and all other tissues. Higher adjacent-lung clonality was associated with shorter survival. Researchers found a median around 61 of the top 100 tumor clones in adjacent lung. Heterogeneity cannot be ruled out, as sequencing used one tumor region only.

J lost 7 bases, V lost 0 bases, and 0 bases had no gene match. This CDR3 spans 14 amino acids. Germline CDR1 MNHNY, CDR2 SVGAGI (reference sequence). The receptor was derived from an older female donor with stage I squamous cell lung carcinoma. Sequences were derived from peripheral blood, sampled before any cancer treatment. This chain links TRBV6-6 with TRBJ2-7; 13 positions agree with TRBD2. The CDR3: CASSYSGLAGEQYF. The CDR3 DNA sequence: TGTGCCAGCAGTTACTCGGGACTAGCGGGGGAGCAGTACTTC.